This is a list of T cell receptor beta chains from one sample in a study of control samples from healthy donors and cancer patients. The assay was immunoSEQ multiplex PCR, and TCRdb's table has in-frame clones only and misses some. The sample has 95,000 to 100,000 clones, roughly four fifths seen once. The sequencing sample was made of blood. The receptors here all came from a man aged 60 to 75 in good health. The CDR3 runs from the conserved cysteine through the conserved F or W.

>TRBJ1-5|TRBV30
CAWSYEPGQGHQPQHF
>TRBJ1-1|TRBV12-3/TRBV12-4
CASSLRSEAFF
>TRBJ2-3|TRBV2
CASSFLAVGQSTDTQYF
>TRBJ2-1|TRBV6-1
CASSEGSTSYNEQFF
>TRBJ1-5|TRBV19
CAAAPTENQPQHF
>TRBJ1-3|TRBV4-2
CASSQDPGSSGNTIYF
>TRBJ1-1|TRBV7-9
CASSLAGSWQDEAFF
>TRBJ2-7|TRBV6-5
CASRGSSGRYEQYF
>TRBJ2-7|TRBV29-1
CSVAGGTYEQYF
>TRBJ2-2|TRBV6-6
CASSYPVGSATGELFF
>TRBJ1-5|TRBV24-1
CATSDGTGEQPQHF
>TRBJ2-7|TRBV4-2
CASSQDRGSGRVTYEQYF
>TRBJ1-2|TRBV19
CASSSMTAPYYGYTF
>TRBJ1-1|TRBV27
CASSLYQNTEAFF
>TRBJ2-1|TRBV4-2
CASSQDLGTSGNEQFF
>TRBJ2-1|TRBV7-9
CASSPKGLPGEQFF
>TRBJ1-6|TRBV7-9
CASSFPGQGSSPLHF
>TRBJ2-1|TRBV6-5
CASSIGPGPYEQFF
>TRBJ1-3|TRBV11-2
CASSLLIRGSGNTIYF
>TRBJ2-3|TRBV19
CASSFLAGGSTDTQYF
>TRBJ1-5|TRBV28
CASSPLGDSSNQPQHF
>TRBJ2-1|TRBV10-3
CAIMGSLEQFF
>TRBJ1-1|TRBV5-4
CASSMRGNTEAFF
>TRBJ2-1|TRBV5-4
CASSYSGRAREQFF